What follows describes a single TCR beta chain. What antigen it recognizes has not been identified. No base quality values were provided; no much bigger clone lies one nucleotide off. There are 15 amino acids in the CDR3, from cysteine to phenylalanine inclusive. Only the CDR3 DNA stays, 45 bases, in frame from base 1. V and J lose 1 base and 2 bases, and a span of 11 bases separates them. The germline V gene (reference sequence) gives CDR1 as GTSNPN and CDR2 as SVGIG. Preparation of the library involved the immunoSEQ multiplex PCR assay. As stored in TCRdb, this immuneACCESS dataset retains in-frame rearrangements with V and J assigned. A fraction of the clones does not appear; measured against another copy, unresolved V genes explain less than half of the discrepancy, and the remainder lacks a known reason. This sample holds tens of thousands of clones; approximately 94% were observed only once. Approximately 0.8% of the sample belongs to the ten largest clones.

This record belongs to a study of T cell changes during pregnancy in multiple sclerosis (dated by TCRdb to the late 2010s). Background for the entire study: Changes in the T cell repertoire over the course of pregnancy were examined in this study in women with multiple sclerosis.

This specimen consisted of peripheral blood, obtained in the third trimester of pregnancy. The V gene is TRBV30 and the J gene is TRBJ1-4, with no confidently assigned D gene. The sequence was collected from a female donor with multiple sclerosis, enrolled in a pregnancy study. The sequence in DNA is TGTGCCTGGAGTGGAAGAGCTGCGACTAATGAAAAACTGTTTTTT. It translates as CAWSGRAATNEKLFF. Supplemented by the reference TRBV30 and TRBJ1-4 proteins around the CDR3, the complete variable domain is SQTIHQWPATLVQPVGSPLSLECTVEGTSNPNLYWYRQAAGRGLQLLFYSVGIGQISSEVPQNLSASRPQDRQFILSSKKLLLSDSGFYLCAWSGRAATNEKLFFGSGTQLSVL.